This T cell receptor beta chain was profiled in a study of identical twins. Study-wide points: Zero-insertion results could be subject to partial confounding by invariant MAIT and iNKT cells.

Remarks on this clonotype: The antigen remains unidentified.

Each CDR3 protein gets one entry after TCRdb re-called the 5' RACE reads with MiXCR. Here the sample spans 210,000 or so distinct CDR3 sequences, approximately 8.3% being singletons. The CDR3 spans 15 residues. Trimming removed 1 base at V and 1 base at J, with 8 bases between. Per the germline V gene, CDR1 is SGHTA and CDR2 is FQGNSA. This sample also appeared in a second study, on yellow fever vaccine responses in identical twins.

This sequence joins TRBV7-2 and TRBJ1-5; D remains ambiguous. The sample taken for sequencing was memory (CD45RO+) T cells sorted from blood. This TCR derives from a woman aged 18 to 35 in good health. The CDR3: CASSLVSQSNQPQHF. DNA of the CDR3: TGTGCCAGCAGCTTAGTAAGCCAGAGCAATCAGCCCCAGCATTTT.